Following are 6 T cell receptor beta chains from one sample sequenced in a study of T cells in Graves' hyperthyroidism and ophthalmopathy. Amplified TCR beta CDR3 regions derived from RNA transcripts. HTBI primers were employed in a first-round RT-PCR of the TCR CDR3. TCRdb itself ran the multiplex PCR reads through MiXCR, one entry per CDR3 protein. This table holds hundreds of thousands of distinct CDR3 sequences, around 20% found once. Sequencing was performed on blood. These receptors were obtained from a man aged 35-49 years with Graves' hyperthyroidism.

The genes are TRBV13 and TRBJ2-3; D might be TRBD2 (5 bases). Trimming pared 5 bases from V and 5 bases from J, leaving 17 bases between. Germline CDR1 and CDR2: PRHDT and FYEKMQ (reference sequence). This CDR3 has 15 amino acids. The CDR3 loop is CASSLLAEGLDTQYF. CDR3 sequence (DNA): TGTGCCAGCAGCCTTCTAGCTGAGGGCTTAGATACGCAGTATTTT.

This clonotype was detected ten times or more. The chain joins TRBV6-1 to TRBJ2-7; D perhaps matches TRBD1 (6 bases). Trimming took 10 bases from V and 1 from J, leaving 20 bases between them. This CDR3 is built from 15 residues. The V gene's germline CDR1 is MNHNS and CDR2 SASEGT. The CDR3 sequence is CATSSQQQGSYEQYF. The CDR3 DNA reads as TGTGCCACCTCATCGCAGCAACAGGGTTCCTACGAGCAGTACTTC.

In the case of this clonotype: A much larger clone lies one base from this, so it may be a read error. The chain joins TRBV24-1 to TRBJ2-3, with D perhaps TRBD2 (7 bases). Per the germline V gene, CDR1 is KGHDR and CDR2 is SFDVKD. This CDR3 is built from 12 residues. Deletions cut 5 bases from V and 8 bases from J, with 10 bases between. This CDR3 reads CATSVRGGTQYF. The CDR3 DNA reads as TGTGCCACCAGTGTTAGGGGGGGTACGCAGTATTTT.

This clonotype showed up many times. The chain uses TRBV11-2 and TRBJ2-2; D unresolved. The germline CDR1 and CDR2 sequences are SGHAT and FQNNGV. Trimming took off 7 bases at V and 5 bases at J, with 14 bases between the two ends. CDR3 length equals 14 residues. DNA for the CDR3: TGTGCCAGCACCCAAGGGATTTCGACCGGGGAGCTGTTTTTT. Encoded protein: CASTQGISTGELFF.

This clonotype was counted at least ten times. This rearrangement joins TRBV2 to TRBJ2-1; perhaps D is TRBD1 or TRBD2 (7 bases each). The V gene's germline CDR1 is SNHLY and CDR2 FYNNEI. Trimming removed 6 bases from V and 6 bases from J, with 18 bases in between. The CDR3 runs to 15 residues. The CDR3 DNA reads TGTGCCAGCAGGGCAGACAGGGAGGGGAGCAATGAGCAGTTCTTC. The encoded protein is CASRADREGSNEQFF.

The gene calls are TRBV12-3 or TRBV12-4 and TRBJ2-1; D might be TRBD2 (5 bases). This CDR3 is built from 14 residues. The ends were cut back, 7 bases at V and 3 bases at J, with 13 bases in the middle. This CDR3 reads CASKPGTGYNEQFF. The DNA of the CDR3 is TGTGCCAGCAAACCGGGAACCGGCTACAATGAGCAGTTCTTC.